The clone carrying this T cell receptor (beta chain) was recorded once. Germline-derived CDR1 and CDR2 are MNHEY and SVGEGT. Trimming stripped 4 bases from V and 5 bases from J, with 12 bases between. This CDR3 is built from 13 residues. MiXCR, run by TCRdb on the RT-PCR reads, gives a single entry per CDR3 protein. Found here are about 680,000 distinct CDR3 sequences, around 14% of them singletons; the top ten hold about 3.6%. Sample: memory CD4+ T cells from blood. This clonotype originated in a female donor in good health, serving as a healthy control. The chain recombines TRBV6-2 or TRBV6-3 with TRBJ2-7, with D tentatively TRBD1 or TRBD2 (5 bases each). CDR3 DNA: TGTGCCAGCAGTTCCGATCGGGGCAACGAGCAGTACTTC. Protein sequence: CASSSDRGNEQYF.